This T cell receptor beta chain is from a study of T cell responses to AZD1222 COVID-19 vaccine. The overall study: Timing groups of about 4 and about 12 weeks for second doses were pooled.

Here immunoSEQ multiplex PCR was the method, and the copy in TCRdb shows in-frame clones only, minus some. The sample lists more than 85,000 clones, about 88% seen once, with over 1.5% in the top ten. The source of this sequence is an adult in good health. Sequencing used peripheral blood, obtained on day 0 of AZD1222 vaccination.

CDR3 coding DNA: TGTGCCAGCCGACAGGACTCTGGAAACACCATATATTTT. This sequence encodes CASRQDSGNTIYF. J is TRBJ1-3 and V is TRBV25-1; possible D gene TRBD1, 6 bases. The CDR3 has 13 residues. V was trimmed by 8 bases and J by 0 bases, leaving 8 bases between them. The germline V gene encodes CDR1 MGHDK and CDR2 SYGVNS.